This T cell receptor beta chain was identified in a study of blood T cell repertoires in COVID-19. The assay was immunoSEQ multiplex PCR, and TCRdb's table has in-frame clones only and misses some. The sample shows fewer than 450,000 clones, around 87% of them seen only once. From germline, CDR1 is SEHNR and CDR2 FQNEAQ (reference sequence). This CDR3 spans 16 amino acids. The V gene end was trimmed by 5 bases and the J gene end by 6 bases; junction bases not matched to a gene: 11. Sequenced sample: peripheral blood. The source of this sequence is a woman between 50 and 59 years old with COVID-19, enrolled during active disease. The V gene is TRBV7-9, the J gene TRBJ2-3; TRBD2 matches at 10 bases. CDR3 protein: CASSPRTSGFSDTQYF. CDR3 DNA sequence: TGTGCCAGCAGCCCCCGGACTAGCGGCTTCTCGGATACGCAGTATTTT.